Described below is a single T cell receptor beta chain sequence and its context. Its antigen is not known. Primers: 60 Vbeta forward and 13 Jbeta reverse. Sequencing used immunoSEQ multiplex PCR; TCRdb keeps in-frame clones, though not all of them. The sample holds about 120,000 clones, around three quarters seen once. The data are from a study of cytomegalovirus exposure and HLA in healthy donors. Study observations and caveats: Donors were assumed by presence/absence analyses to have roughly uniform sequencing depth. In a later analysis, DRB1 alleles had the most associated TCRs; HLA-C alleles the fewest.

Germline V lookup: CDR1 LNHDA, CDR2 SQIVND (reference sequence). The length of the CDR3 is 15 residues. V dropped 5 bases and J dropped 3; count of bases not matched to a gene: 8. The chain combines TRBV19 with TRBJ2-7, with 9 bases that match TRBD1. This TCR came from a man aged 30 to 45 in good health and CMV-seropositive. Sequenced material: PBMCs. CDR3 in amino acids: CASSYRDRALYEQYF. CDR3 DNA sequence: TGTGCCAGTAGTTACCGGGACAGGGCCCTCTACGAGCAGTACTTC.